This record looks at one T cell receptor beta chain sequence and its context. Its target is unknown. Primers: 60 Vbeta forward and 13 Jbeta reverse. The method was immunoSEQ multiplex PCR; TCRdb's version includes in-frame clones alone and lacks a portion of them. This table holds roughly 100,000 clones, approximately 81% found once. V trimming: 5 bases; J trimming: 4 bases; junction bases outside the gene matches: 5. CDR3 length equals 14 residues. Germline loops: CDR1 MNHNY, CDR2 SVGAGI (reference sequence). The data derive from a study of cytomegalovirus exposure and HLA in healthy donors. Whole-study findings and limits: Rare sequences made up most TCRs, while some public TCRs were found in many donors. Per published accounts, TCR beta sequences correctly predicted the HLA-A and HLA-B alleles of most subjects.

The chain links TRBV6-6 to TRBJ2-3, with TRBD1 identical over 8 bases. This sequence originates from a man younger than 40 in good health and CMV-seronegative. Input material: PBMCs. For the CDR3, the DNA is TGTGCCAGCAGTCGACAGGGGTTTGCAGATACGCAGTATTTT. As protein: CASSRQGFADTQYF.